Following are 30 T cell receptor beta chains from one sample sequenced in a study of neurological immune-mediated disorders. TCRdb used MiXCR to reprocess the 5' RACE reads, holding one entry per CDR3 protein. The table shows under 70,000 distinct CDR3 sequences, with roughly 3.2% occurring only once. Sequenced material: PBMCs. These receptors originate from a woman in her twenties or thirties with multiple sclerosis.

The table lists this clonotype with a few counts. The J gene is TRBJ2-7, the V gene TRBV20-1; 8 bases line up with TRBD1. Trimming took 3 bases from V and 0 from J; bases not matched to a gene: 7. Per the germline V gene, CDR1 is DFQATT and CDR2 is SNEGSKA (reference sequence). This CDR3 is 15 amino acids long. The CDR3 is CSASHRDRRSYEQYF. DNA of the CDR3: TGCAGTGCTAGCCATAGGGACAGGCGCTCCTACGAGCAGTACTTC.

This clonotype was recorded many times. J is TRBJ1-5 and V is TRBV12-3 or TRBV12-4; maybe TRBD1 (6 bases). This CDR3 comprises 15 residues. Trimming took off 6 bases at V and 3 bases at J, with 15 bases between the two ends. The CDR3 bases are TGTGCCAGCAGCGTGGGGGCAGCGACCAATCAGCCCCAGCATTTT. It encodes CASSVGAATNQPQHF.

In the case of this clonotype: A much bigger clone sits one base away, suggesting this may be a read error. V is TRBV25-1 and J is TRBJ1-1; D uncertain. Germline CDR1 MGHDK, CDR2 SYGVNS. V was shortened by 5 bases and J by 6 bases, with 16 bases between the two germline ends. The CDR3 is 14 amino acids. The CDR3 loop reads CASSTGKGFAEAFF. The CDR3 bases are TGTGCCAGCAGTACCGGAAAGGGTTTCGCTGAAGCTTTCTTT.

This clonotype appeared a few times. The CDR3 region is CSARVSGGDTNSNQPQHF. The CDR3 bases are TGCAGTGCTAGAGTGTCTGGCGGGGATACGAATAGCAATCAGCCCCAGCATTTT. The chain is built from TRBV20-1 and TRBJ1-5; D not resolved. Looked up from germline, CDR1 is DFQATT and CDR2 is SNEGSKA (reference sequence). The length of the CDR3 is 18 residues. Between the trimmed V and J ends, which lost 1 base and 0 bases, there was a span of 19 bases.

This clonotype was seen at least ten times. This rearrangement joins TRBV7-8 to TRBJ2-7; TRBD2 aligns across 7 bases. V was clipped by 6 bases and J by 6 bases; unmatched bases: 14. The CDR3 sequence is 15 residues long. Germline-derived CDR1 and CDR2 are SGHVS and FQNEAQ. The CDR3 DNA reads TGTGCCAGCAGTGTTGCGGGAGCCGGGGTGAGCGAGCAGTACTTC. This translates into CASSVAGAGVSEQYF.

This clonotype showed up many times. The chain has TRBV3-1 and TRBJ2-1; no clear D. The CDR3 sequence is 14 residues long. Between the trimmed V and J ends, which lost 0 bases and 7 bases, there was a span of 10 bases. Germline V gene data show CDR1 as LGHDT and CDR2 as YNNKEL (reference sequence). The CDR3 region has the DNA TGTGCCAGCAGCCAAGATAATTGGGGTAATGAGCAGTTCTTC. Residues: CASSQDNWGNEQFF.

Ten or more counts support this clonotype. CDR3 in amino acids: CASSLDLGAPYNEQFF. In DNA form, the CDR3 reads TGTGCCAGCAGCTTAGATCTGGGGGCCCCCTACAATGAGCAGTTCTTC. The chain joins TRBV11-3 to TRBJ2-1; D is possibly TRBD1 (6 bases). Trimming removed 0 bases from V and 2 bases from J, with 11 bases in between. CDR1 and CDR2 from the germline V gene are SGHNT and YENEEA. This CDR3 is 16 amino acids long.

There are many counts of this clonotype. The gene calls are TRBV6-6 and TRBJ1-5; no reliable D call. This CDR3 has 12 residues. V lost 2 bases, J lost 8 bases, and 7 bases lay in between. Germline V gene sequence: CDR1 MNHNY, CDR2 SVGAGI (reference sequence). The CDR3, as DNA: TGTGCCAGCAGTTACCCCAAAGAGCCCCAGCATTTT. It codes for CASSYPKEPQHF.

This clonotype has ten or more counts. The chain is built from TRBV11-2 and TRBJ1-1; D is unresolved. V was cut by 5 bases and J by 5 bases, with 12 bases left in between. CDR1 and CDR2 (germline): SGHAT, FQNNGV. This CDR3 region has 13 residues. The CDR3 DNA reads TGTGCCAGCAGCCGTACGACGGGGACTGAAGCTTTCTTT. Amino acids: CASSRTTGTEAFF.

This clonotype was seen ten or more times. The genes are TRBV11-2 and TRBJ1-5; D unclear. The CDR3 sequence is 16 residues long. V shed 5 bases and J shed 1 base, with 15 bases lying between them. CDR1 is SGHAT, CDR2 FQNNGV, per germline. The CDR3 DNA follows: TGTGCCAGCAGCCCGGGAAGCGGACTGAGCAATCAGCCCCAGCATTTT. This gives the protein CASSPGSGLSNQPQHF.

This clonotype was seen repeatedly, ten times or more. The rearrangement joins TRBV20-1 to TRBJ2-3, with D uncertain. Trimming left V 1 base short and J 5 bases short, with 13 bases between. CDR1 DFQATT and CDR2 SNEGSKA come from the germline V gene (reference sequence). The CDR3 contains 14 residues. For the CDR3, the DNA is TGCAGTGCTAGAGCCACCAACGCGTTAGATACGCAGTATTTT. Protein product: CSARATNALDTQYF.

The sample holds many counts of this clonotype. The chain couples TRBV5-1 to TRBJ2-3, with TRBD2 matching 7 bases. Germline V gene lookup returns CDR1 SGHRS and CDR2 YFSETQ. The CDR3 runs to 16 residues. V dropped 3 bases and J dropped 6; count of bases not matched to a gene: 13. The CDR3 is CASSYAGLPGSDTQYF. Written as DNA, the CDR3 is TGCGCCAGCAGCTACGCGGGACTACCCGGGTCGGATACGCAGTATTTT.

Note on this clonotype: It may be a read error: a sequence one base away is much more abundant. This rearrangement joins TRBV5-1 to TRBJ1-3; D remains ambiguous. V lost 0 bases and J lost 1, with 11 bases in between. The length of the CDR3 is 16 residues. Per germline, CDR1 SGHRS and CDR2 YFSETQ. As DNA, the CDR3 is TGCGCCAGCAGCTTGGAGCGGCCCAAATCTGGAAACACCATATATTTT. Protein product: CASSLERPKSGNTIYF. Variable domain in full (rest from reference TRBV5-1 and TRBJ1-3): KAGVTQTPRYLIKTRGQQVTLSCSPISGHRSVSWYQQTPGQGLQFLFEYFSETQRNKGNFPGRFSGRQFSNSRSEMNVSTLELGDSALYLCASSLERPKSGNTIYFGEGSWLTVV.

The chain couples TRBV20-1 to TRBJ2-7; 8 bases align to TRBD1. Trimming at V came to 5 bases and at J to 9 bases, leaving 15 bases not matched to a gene. CDR3 length equals 14 residues. CDR1 is DFQATT, CDR2 SNEGSKA, per germline (reference sequence). Here the CDR3 reads CSARPRTGQKSQYF. CDR3 sequence (DNA): TGCAGTGCTCGTCCAAGGACAGGGCAAAAATCGCAGTACTTC.

This clonotype was seen many times. The chain is built from TRBV7-2 and TRBJ1-1; D is undetermined. The CDR3 is made up of 12 amino acids. V was cut by 8 bases and J by 10 bases, with 17 bases left in between. The germline CDR1 and CDR2 sequences are SGHTA and FQGNSA. CDR3 sequence: CASRNPVSVAFF. The CDR3 DNA reads TGTGCCAGCCGGAATCCCGTTTCGGTAGCTTTCTTT.

This clonotype has ten or more counts. The rearrangement links TRBV24-1 to TRBJ2-1; tentatively, D is TRBD1 or TRBD2 (5 bases each). Germline V gives CDR1 KGHDR, CDR2 SFDVKD. Trimming removed 5 bases from V and 3 bases from J, with 13 bases in between. This CDR3 spans 15 amino acids. CDR3 in DNA: TGTGCCACCAGTGTCACGGGACCCAGCTACAATGAGCAGTTCTTC. It encodes CATSVTGPSYNEQFF.

This clonotype has a count of ten or more. CDR3 coding DNA: TGTGCCAGCAGCGAACGGTCGCTTGTGGGGGTGGGCACCTTGGATGAGCAGTTCTTC. As protein: CASSERSLVGVGTLDEQFF. The chain combines TRBV7-8 with TRBJ2-1; either TRBD1 or TRBD2 may fit D (5 bases each). Germline assignment: CDR1 SGHVS and CDR2 FQNEAQ. This CDR3 comprises 19 residues. V lost 5 bases to trimming and J lost 8 bases, with 31 bases between them.

This clonotype was recorded at least ten times. The V and J genes are TRBV10-3 and TRBJ1-4, with D maybe TRBD1 (5 bases). From germline, CDR1 is ENHRY and CDR2 SYGVKD. Trimming removed 4 bases at V and 8 bases at J, with 14 bases between. The CDR3 extends over 14 amino acids. The CDR3 region has the DNA TGTGCCATCAGTGGGTCCTCTTCAGGGGAAAAACTGTTTTTT. Translated, it gives CAISGSSSGEKLFF.

This clonotype appeared many times. The J gene is TRBJ1-6, the V gene TRBV9; perhaps TRBD1 as D (5 bases). CDR1 is SGDLS, CDR2 YYNGEE, per germline. Trimming pared 0 bases from V and 5 bases from J, leaving 6 bases between. This CDR3 has 14 residues. Here the CDR3 DNA reads TGTGCCAGCAGCGTAGGAGGGGATAATTCACCCCTCCACTTT. It specifies CASSVGGDNSPLHF. Supplemented by reference TRBV9 and TRBJ1-6, the full variable domain reads DSGVTQTPKHLITATGQRVTLRCSPRSGDLSVYWYQQSLDQGLQFLIQYYNGEERAKGNILERFSAQQFPDLHSELNLSSLELGDSALYFCASSVGGDNSPLHFGNGTRLTVT.

In its sample, this clonotype was seen many times. This sequence joins TRBV5-6 and TRBJ2-3; D call uncertain. The CDR3 contains 14 residues. V gave up 4 bases and J gave up 2 bases, with 11 bases separating them. Looked up from germline, CDR1 is SGHDT and CDR2 is YYEEEE. The DNA for the CDR3 is TGTGCCAGCAGCGGGGATCCATCCACAGATACGCAGTATTTT. The encoded protein is CASSGDPSTDTQYF.

This clonotype was detected many times. V and J are TRBV12-3 or TRBV12-4 and TRBJ2-1; either TRBD1 or TRBD2 may fit D (5 bases each). The V end lost 3 bases, the J end lost 6 bases, and 15 bases lay between the germline ends. The length of the CDR3 is 15 residues. CDR3 nucleotide sequence: TGTGCCAGCAGTTTCACCGGGACGGTAAGCAATGAGCAGTTCTTC. Protein: CASSFTGTVSNEQFF.

At least ten counts were recorded for this clonotype. The chain is built from TRBV7-2 and TRBJ1-2, with a possible D match to TRBD1 (5 bases). The CDR3 totals 14 residues. V was cut by 1 base and J by 4 bases, with 10 bases left in between. The germline V gene has CDR1 SGHTA and CDR2 FQGNSA. CDR3: CASSLGVGVYGYTF. The CDR3 nucleotides read TGTGCCAGCAGCTTAGGAGTGGGGGTCTATGGCTACACCTTC.

This clonotype has ten or more counts. The rearrangement links TRBV5-1 to TRBJ2-7; tentative D call: TRBD2 (6 bases). Germline V lookup: CDR1 SGHRS, CDR2 YFSETQ. CDR3 length equals 15 residues. V dropped 1 base and J dropped 3 bases, with 14 bases sitting between them. In DNA, the CDR3 is TGCGCCAGCAGCTTGTCCGGGGCGGGGAACTACGAGCAGTACTTC. Its protein product is CASSLSGAGNYEQYF.

This clonotype was counted ten times or more. The chain carries TRBV7-2 and TRBJ2-7; D gene unclear. Trimming cost V 0 bases and J 7 bases, with 13 bases left between them. This CDR3 contains 14 residues. Germline V gene lookup returns CDR1 SGHTA and CDR2 FQGNSA. The CDR3 protein is CASSLAPALQEQYF. The CDR3 DNA is TGTGCCAGCAGCTTAGCCCCAGCCCTACAAGAGCAGTACTTC.

In this sample, this clonotype turned up a few times. The chain employs TRBV3-1 and TRBJ2-3; 7 bases are shared with TRBD1. Germline CDR1 and CDR2: LGHDT and YNNKEL (reference sequence). The CDR3 totals 15 residues. Unmatched junction bases numbered 7, after V lost 5 bases and J lost 2 bases. The CDR3: CASSSRGQDTDTQYF. In DNA form, the CDR3 reads TGTGCCAGCAGCTCTCGAGGACAGGACACAGATACGCAGTATTTT.

This clonotype showed up many times. The chain uses TRBV18 and TRBJ1-1; D is possibly TRBD1 (6 bases). Germline V gene data show CDR1 as KGHSH and CDR2 as LQKENI. This CDR3 region has 13 residues. V was pared by 5 bases and J by 5 bases, with 12 bases between. The chain's CDR3 is CASSSKGGTEAFF. In DNA, the CDR3 is TGTGCCAGCTCATCCAAGGGGGGGACTGAAGCTTTCTTT.

In its sample, this clonotype was seen many times. The chain couples TRBV27 to TRBJ1-2; D might be TRBD1 (5 bases). The CDR3 consists of 14 residues. Trimming took 5 bases from V and 7 from J, leaving 17 bases between them. Germline-derived CDR1 and CDR2 are MNHEY and SMNVEV (reference sequence). This chain's CDR3 is CASSPTGTTVGYTF. The DNA for the CDR3 is TGTGCCAGCAGTCCGACCGGGACGACAGTTGGCTACACCTTC.

A few counts support this clonotype. Given a much more abundant clone one base away, this may be a read error. This sequence joins TRBV25-1 and TRBJ2-7, with D tentatively TRBD2 (6 bases). V lost 4 bases and J lost 7, with 17 bases in between. This CDR3 has 14 amino acids. CDR1 is MGHDK, CDR2 SYGVNS, per germline. Here the CDR3 reads CASSGPGLFEEQYF. CDR3 DNA sequence: TGTGCCAGCAGTGGCCCGGGACTCTTCGAAGAGCAGTACTTC.

The sample holds many counts of this clonotype. The chain uses TRBV20-1 and TRBJ1-2; D not certain. Germline V gene lookup returns CDR1 DFQATT and CDR2 SNEGSKA (reference sequence). The CDR3 length is 13 residues. Trimming removed 5 bases at V and 1 base at J, with 11 bases between. CDR3 residues: CSAVPLGNYGYTF. The DNA of the CDR3 is TGCAGTGCTGTTCCACTCGGTAACTATGGCTACACCTTC.

This clonotype was counted many times. This chain connects TRBV11-2 to TRBJ2-5, with D unclear. Germline V gene lookup returns CDR1 SGHAT and CDR2 FQNNGV. Trimming shortened V by 1 base and J by 7 bases, and 13 bases separated the two germline ends. The CDR3 covers 14 residues. CDR3: CASSLVRADGTQYF. The CDR3, as DNA: TGTGCCAGCAGCTTAGTAAGGGCGGACGGGACCCAGTACTTC. Supplemented by reference TRBV11-2 and TRBJ2-5, the full variable domain reads EAGVAQSPRYKIIEKRQSVAFWCNPISGHATLYWYQQILGQGPKLLIQFQNNGVVDDSQLPKDRFSAERLKGVDSTLKIQPAKLEDSAVYLCASSLVRADGTQYFGPGTRLLVL.